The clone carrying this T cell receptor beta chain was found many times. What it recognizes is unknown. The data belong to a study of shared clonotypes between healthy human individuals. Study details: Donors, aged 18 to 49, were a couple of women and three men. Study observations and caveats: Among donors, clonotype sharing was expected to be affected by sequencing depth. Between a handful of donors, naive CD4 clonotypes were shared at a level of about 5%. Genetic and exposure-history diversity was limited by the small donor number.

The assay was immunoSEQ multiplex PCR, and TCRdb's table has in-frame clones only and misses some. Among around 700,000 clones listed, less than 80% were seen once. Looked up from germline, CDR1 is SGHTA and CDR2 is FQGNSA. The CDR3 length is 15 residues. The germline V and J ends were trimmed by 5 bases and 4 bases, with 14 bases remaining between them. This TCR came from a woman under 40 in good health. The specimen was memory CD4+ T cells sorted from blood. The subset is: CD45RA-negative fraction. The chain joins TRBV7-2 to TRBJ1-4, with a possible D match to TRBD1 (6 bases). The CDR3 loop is CASSPRTDYNEKLFF. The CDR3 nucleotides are TGTGCCAGCAGCCCACGGACAGACTATAATGAAAAACTGTTTTTT.